Following are 3 T cell receptor beta chains from one sample sequenced in a study of blood T cell repertoires in COVID-19. TCRdb keeps only in-frame clones here, not all; method: immunoSEQ multiplex PCR. Of around 180,000 clones listed, about nine tenths are singletons. The sample comprised peripheral blood. The receptors come from a woman aged 30 to 39 with acute or convalescent COVID-19.

This chain joins TRBV2 and TRBJ1-6; maybe TRBD1 (5 bases). V lost 7 bases and J lost 5, with 9 bases in between. Germline assignment: CDR1 SNHLY and CDR2 FYNNEI. The CDR3 has 13 residues. The CDR3 nucleotides are TGTGCCAGCAAGGACAAACATAATTCACCCCTCCACTTT. Protein sequence: CASKDKHNSPLHF. Combining the CDR3 with reference TRBV2 and TRBJ1-6 gives the whole variable domain EPEVTQTPSHQVTQMGQEVILRCVPISNHLYFYWYRQILGQKVEFLVSFYNNEISEKSEIFDDQFSVERPDGSNFTLKIRSTKLEDSAMYFCASKDKHNSPLHFGNGTRLTVT.

The chain employs TRBV29-1 and TRBJ2-3, with D possibly TRBD1 on 5 matching bases. Germline CDR1 is SQVTM and CDR2 is ANQGSEA. The CDR3 is made up of 15 amino acids. Trimming cost V 5 bases and J 1 base, with 16 bases left between them. The CDR3 is CSVITLSRGTDTQYF. CDR3 nucleotide sequence: TGCAGCGTTATAACGCTAAGCAGGGGCACAGATACGCAGTATTTT.

This chain uses TRBV6-1 with TRBJ2-7; 8 bases line up with TRBD1. Per the germline V gene, CDR1 is MNHNS and CDR2 is SASEGT. This CDR3 is built from 11 residues. Losses at the gene ends were 11 bases for V and 7 bases for J; bases not matched to a gene: 7. In DNA form, the CDR3 reads TGTGCCGCCCGACAGGGGAGGGAGCAGTACTTC. Translation: CAARQGREQYF.